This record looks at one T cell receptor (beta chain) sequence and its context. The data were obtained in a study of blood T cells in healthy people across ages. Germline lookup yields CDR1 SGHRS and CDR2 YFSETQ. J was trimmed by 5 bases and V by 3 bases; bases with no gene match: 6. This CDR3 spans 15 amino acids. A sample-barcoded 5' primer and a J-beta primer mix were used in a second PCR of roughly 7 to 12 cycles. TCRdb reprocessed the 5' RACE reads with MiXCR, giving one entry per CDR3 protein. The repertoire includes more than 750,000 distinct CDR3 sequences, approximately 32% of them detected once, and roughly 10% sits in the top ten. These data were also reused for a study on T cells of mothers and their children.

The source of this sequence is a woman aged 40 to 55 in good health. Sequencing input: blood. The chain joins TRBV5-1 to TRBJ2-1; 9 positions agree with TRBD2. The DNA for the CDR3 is TGCGCCAGCAGCTCCTCGACTAGCGGACACAATGAGCAGTTCTTC. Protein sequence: CASSSSTSGHNEQFF.